This T cell receptor (beta chain) was identified during a study of cytomegalovirus exposure and HLA in healthy donors. Study-wide context: The platform used for the 120 validation repertoires matched that of the approximately 640 first-cohort repertoires, a later analysis reported. Study results and limitations: The investigators catalogued 150 to 200 TCR beta chains as cytomegalovirus-associated. Cytomegalovirus status, reportedly, was diagnosed with high specificity and sensitivity by the classifier.

Points on this clone: As yet, its antigen is unknown.

Trimming cost V 1 base and J 1 base; bases outside gene matches: 7. The CDR3 runs 17 residues. Germline V gene lookup returns CDR1 SGHRS and CDR2 YFSETQ. Sequencing used immunoSEQ multiplex PCR; TCRdb keeps in-frame clones, though not all of them. The sample shows tens of thousands of clones, 90% to 96% of them seen only once. This TCR came from a man aged 18-30 years in good health and CMV-seropositive. This sequence joins TRBV5-1 and TRBJ2-1, with 8 nucleotides matching TRBD2. Sequencing was carried out using PBMCs. The CDR3, as DNA: TGCGCCAGCAGCTTGTTGTCGGGAGGGCCATCCTACAATGAGCAGTTCTTC. Translating gives CASSLLSGGPSYNEQFF.